The rows below give T cell receptor beta chains drawn from one sample of a study of shared clonotypes between healthy human individuals. Profiled with immunoSEQ multiplex PCR; TCRdb holds only in-frame clones, not every one. The sample yields nearly 2 million clones, just under 95% seen once. The sample was naive CD8+ T cells sorted from blood. The receptor source for this set is a man aged 18 to 29 in good health. Each CDR3 is given with its conserved first and last residue. A D gene is named only where the DNA matches it firmly. For some rows the clone size is stated as once, few or many, or as a class when expanded; others skip it.

abundance: NA; j_gene: TRBJ2-3; d_gene: NA; v_gene: TRBV6-5; len: 11; CDR3aa: CASSHTDTQYF; CDR3nt: TGTGCCAGCAGTCACACAGATACGCAGTATTTT
abundance: NA; j_gene: TRBJ1-6; d_gene: NA; v_gene: TRBV6-1; len: 15; CDR3aa: CASSVLTGDNSPLHF; CDR3nt: TGTGCCAGCAGTGTTTTAACCGGGGATAATTCACCCCTCCACTTT
abundance: NA; j_gene: TRBJ1-2; d_gene: NA; v_gene: TRBV27; len: 16; CDR3aa: CASSSFVRDYSYGYTF; CDR3nt: TGTGCCAGCAGTTCATTTGTCCGGGACTACAGCTATGGCTACACCTTC
abundance: NA; j_gene: TRBJ1-4; d_gene: NA; v_gene: TRBV29-1; len: 15; CDR3aa: CSVREVDVSNEKLFF; CDR3nt: TGCAGCGTTCGAGAGGTCGACGTATCTAATGAAAAACTGTTTTTT
abundance: NA; j_gene: TRBJ2-7; d_gene: TRBD1; v_gene: TRBV7-2; len: 16; CDR3aa: CASSPGQGYSAYEQYF; CDR3nt: TGTGCCAGCAGTCCGGGACAGGGATATTCCGCCTACGAGCAGTACTTC
abundance: once; j_gene: TRBJ1-1; d_gene: NA; v_gene: TRBV6-5; len: 15; CDR3aa: CASRDLWGANTEAFF; CDR3nt: TGTGCCAGCAGGGACCTTTGGGGGGCGAACACTGAAGCTTTCTTT
abundance: NA; j_gene: TRBJ2-3; d_gene: TRBD2; v_gene: TRBV19; len: 18; CDR3aa: CASSIGLAGHPSTDTQYF; CDR3nt: TGTGCCAGTAGTATAGGACTAGCGGGGCATCCTAGCACAGATACGCAGTATTTT
abundance: NA; j_gene: TRBJ2-7; d_gene: NA; v_gene: TRBV7-9; len: 14; CDR3aa: CASSVRDIGDEQYF; CDR3nt: TGTGCCAGCAGCGTCCGGGACATAGGGGACGAGCAGTACTTC
abundance: NA; j_gene: TRBJ1-5; d_gene: TRBD1; v_gene: TRBV27; len: 14; CDR3aa: CASSSGQGVGPQHF; CDR3nt: TGTGCCAGCAGTTCGGGACAGGGGGTTGGGCCCCAGCATTTT
abundance: NA; j_gene: TRBJ2-3; d_gene: NA; v_gene: TRBV5-1; len: 17; CDR3aa: CASSLDTTGLGTDTQYF; CDR3nt: TGCGCCAGCAGCTTGGACACAACGGGACTTGGGACAGATACGCAGTATTTT
abundance: once; j_gene: TRBJ2-7; d_gene: NA; v_gene: TRBV5-1; len: 15; CDR3aa: CASSLTGSPSYEQYF; CDR3nt: TGCGCCAGCAGCTTGACAGGGTCTCCCTCCTACGAGCAGTACTTC
abundance: NA; j_gene: TRBJ2-3; d_gene: NA; v_gene: TRBV4-1; len: 15; CDR3aa: CASSQRGADIDTQYF; CDR3nt: TGCGCCAGCAGCCAAAGAGGGGCCGATATAGATACGCAGTATTTT
abundance: NA; j_gene: TRBJ2-4; d_gene: NA; v_gene: TRBV6-5; len: 14; CDR3aa: CASSYGVGVDIQYF; CDR3nt: TGTGCCAGCAGTTACGGGGTGGGAGTGGACATTCAGTACTTC
abundance: NA; j_gene: TRBJ1-4; d_gene: TRBD1; v_gene: TRBV4-1; len: 16; CDR3aa: CASSHPPGQLNEKLFF; CDR3nt: TGCGCCAGCAGCCATCCTCCGGGACAGCTTAATGAAAAACTGTTTTTT
abundance: NA; j_gene: TRBJ2-7; d_gene: NA; v_gene: TRBV28; len: 12; CDR3aa: CASSFAGYEQYF; CDR3nt: TGTGCCAGCAGTTTCGCCGGTTACGAGCAGTACTTC
abundance: NA; j_gene: TRBJ2-6; d_gene: NA; v_gene: TRBV2; len: 15; CDR3aa: CASSEGASGANVLTF; CDR3nt: TGTGCCAGCAGCGAAGGTGCCTCTGGGGCCAACGTCCTGACTTTC
abundance: NA; j_gene: TRBJ2-7; d_gene: NA; v_gene: TRBV5-1; len: 14; CDR3aa: CALTLGRGAYEQYF; CDR3nt: TGCGCCCTGACGCTTGGCAGGGGGGCCTACGAGCAGTACTTC
abundance: NA; j_gene: TRBJ1-1; d_gene: TRBD1; v_gene: TRBV6-6; len: 14; CDR3aa: CASSWDRMNTEAFF; CDR3nt: TGTGCCAGCAGTTGGGACAGAATGAACACTGAAGCTTTCTTT
abundance: once; j_gene: TRBJ2-3; d_gene: NA; v_gene: TRBV27; len: 13; CDR3aa: CASRASATDTQYF; CDR3nt: TGTGCCAGCAGGGCCTCAGCCACAGATACGCAGTATTTT
abundance: NA; j_gene: TRBJ2-3; d_gene: TRBD2; v_gene: TRBV6-5; len: 14; CDR3aa: CASCTSGSTDTQYF; CDR3nt: TGTGCCAGCTGCACTAGCGGGAGCACAGATACGCAGTATTTT
abundance: NA; j_gene: TRBJ2-7; d_gene: NA; v_gene: TRBV4-1; len: 14; CDR3aa: CASSHGTGTYEQYF; CDR3nt: TGCGCCAGCAGCCACGGAACAGGGACCTACGAGCAGTACTTC
abundance: NA; j_gene: TRBJ1-1; d_gene: NA; v_gene: TRBV7-9; len: 13; CDR3aa: CASSLGQHTEAFF; CDR3nt: TGTGCCAGCAGCTTAGGACAGCACACTGAAGCTTTCTTT
abundance: NA; j_gene: TRBJ2-2; d_gene: NA; v_gene: TRBV4-1; len: 16; CDR3aa: CASSQGAWADTGELFF; CDR3nt: TGCGCCAGCAGCCAAGGCGCTTGGGCAGACACCGGGGAGCTGTTTTTT
abundance: NA; j_gene: TRBJ2-7; d_gene: NA; v_gene: TRBV27; len: 12; CDR3aa: CASSFLGQEQYF; CDR3nt: TGTGCCAGCAGTTTTCTCGGACAAGAGCAGTACTTC
abundance: NA; j_gene: TRBJ2-2; d_gene: NA; v_gene: TRBV10-1; len: 15; CDR3aa: CASSESIQGTGELFF; CDR3nt: TGCGCCAGCAGTGAGTCGATACAGGGCACCGGGGAGCTGTTTTTT
abundance: once; j_gene: TRBJ2-2; d_gene: TRBD1; v_gene: TRBV27; len: 15; CDR3aa: CASSFAGGSTGELFF; CDR3nt: TGTGCCAGCAGTTTTGCAGGGGGTAGCACCGGGGAGCTGTTTTTT
abundance: NA; j_gene: TRBJ2-5; d_gene: NA; v_gene: TRBV9; len: 15; CDR3aa: CASSVDSPTQETQYF; CDR3nt: TGTGCCAGCAGCGTGGACAGTCCCACACAAGAGACCCAGTACTTC
abundance: NA; j_gene: TRBJ1-1; d_gene: TRBD1; v_gene: TRBV23-1; len: 16; CDR3aa: CASSQYNRTGGTEAFF; CDR3nt: TGCGCCAGCAGTCAATATAATCGGACAGGGGGAACTGAAGCTTTCTTT
abundance: once; j_gene: TRBJ1-2; d_gene: TRBD1; v_gene: TRBV13; len: 16; CDR3aa: CASSLGPGGNRYGYTF; CDR3nt: TGTGCCAGCAGCTTAGGGCCAGGGGGAAATAGATATGGCTACACCTTC
abundance: once; j_gene: TRBJ2-7; d_gene: NA; v_gene: TRBV13; len: 17; CDR3aa: CASSLGGAGWGTYEQYF; CDR3nt: TGTGCCAGCAGCTTAGGCGGGGCAGGGTGGGGCACCTACGAGCAGTACTTC
abundance: NA; j_gene: TRBJ2-3; d_gene: NA; v_gene: TRBV9; len: 17; CDR3aa: CASSVVSGLTSTDTQYF; CDR3nt: TGTGCCAGCAGCGTAGTGTCTGGGCTGACTAGCACAGATACGCAGTATTTT
abundance: once; j_gene: TRBJ2-3; d_gene: NA; v_gene: TRBV7-6; len: 13; CDR3aa: CASSLFVVDTQYF; CDR3nt: TGTGCCAGCAGCTTATTTGTGGTAGATACGCAGTATTTT
abundance: few; j_gene: TRBJ1-1; d_gene: TRBD1; v_gene: TRBV27; len: 16; CDR3aa: CASSLSAGTGNTEAFF; CDR3nt: TGTGCCAGCAGTTTATCAGCCGGGACAGGGAACACTGAAGCTTTCTTT
abundance: NA; j_gene: TRBJ1-1; d_gene: NA; v_gene: TRBV28; len: 13; CDR3aa: CASSLWGNTEAFF; CDR3nt: TGTGCCAGCAGTTTATGGGGTAACACTGAAGCTTTCTTT
abundance: NA; j_gene: TRBJ2-7; d_gene: TRBD2; v_gene: TRBV7-8; len: 15; CDR3aa: CASSSGLAGDYEQYF; CDR3nt: TGTGCCAGCAGCTCAGGACTAGCGGGGGACTACGAGCAGTACTTC
abundance: NA; j_gene: TRBJ2-7; d_gene: NA; v_gene: TRBV9; len: 12; CDR3aa: CASSVAGVEQYF; CDR3nt: TGTGCCAGCAGCGTAGCAGGGGTCGAGCAGTACTTC